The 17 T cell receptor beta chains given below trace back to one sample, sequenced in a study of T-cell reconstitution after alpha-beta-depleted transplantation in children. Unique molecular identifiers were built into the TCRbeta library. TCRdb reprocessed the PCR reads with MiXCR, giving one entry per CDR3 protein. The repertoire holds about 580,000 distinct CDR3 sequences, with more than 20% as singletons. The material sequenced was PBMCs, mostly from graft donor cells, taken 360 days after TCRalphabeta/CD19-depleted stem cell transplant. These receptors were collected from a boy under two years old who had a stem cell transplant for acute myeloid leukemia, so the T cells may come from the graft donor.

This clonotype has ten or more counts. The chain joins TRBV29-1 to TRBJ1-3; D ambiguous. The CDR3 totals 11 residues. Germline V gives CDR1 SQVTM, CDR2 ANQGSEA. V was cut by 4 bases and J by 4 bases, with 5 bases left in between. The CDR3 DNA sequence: TGCAGCGTTGTATGGGGAAACACCATATATTTT. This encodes CSVVWGNTIYF.

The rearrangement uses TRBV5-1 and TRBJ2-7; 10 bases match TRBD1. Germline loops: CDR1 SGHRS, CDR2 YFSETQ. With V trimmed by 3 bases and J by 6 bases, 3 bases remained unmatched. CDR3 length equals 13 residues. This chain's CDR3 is CASSWTGGGEQYF. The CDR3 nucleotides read TGCGCCAGCAGCTGGACAGGGGGTGGCGAGCAGTACTTC.

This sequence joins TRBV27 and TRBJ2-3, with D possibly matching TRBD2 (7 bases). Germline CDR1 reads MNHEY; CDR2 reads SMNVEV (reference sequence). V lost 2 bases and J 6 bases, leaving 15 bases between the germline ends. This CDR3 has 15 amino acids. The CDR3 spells CASSLVGGARDTQYF. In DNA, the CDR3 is TGTGCCAGCAGTTTAGTGGGGGGGGCCAGGGATACGCAGTATTTT.

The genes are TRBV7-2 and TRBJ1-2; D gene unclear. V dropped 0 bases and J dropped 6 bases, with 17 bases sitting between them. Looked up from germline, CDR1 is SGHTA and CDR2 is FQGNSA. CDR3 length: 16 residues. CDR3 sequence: CASSLAHGWGMDGYTF. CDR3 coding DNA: TGTGCCAGCAGCTTAGCCCACGGGTGGGGTATGGATGGCTACACCTTC.

The CDR3 bases are TGTGCCAGCAGAAATTCAGGGGGCGCGCATCAGCCCCAGCATTTT. This codes for CASRNSGGAHQPQHF. The J gene is TRBJ1-5, the V gene TRBV28, with TRBD1 matching over 8 bases. The CDR3 sequence is 15 residues long. In germline, CDR1 is MDHEN, CDR2 SYDVKM. With V trimmed by 6 bases and J by 5 bases, 9 bases remained unmatched.

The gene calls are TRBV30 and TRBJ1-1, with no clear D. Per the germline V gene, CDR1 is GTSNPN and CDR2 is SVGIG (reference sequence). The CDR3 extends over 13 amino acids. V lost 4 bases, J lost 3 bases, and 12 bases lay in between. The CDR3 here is CAWNRAADTEAFF. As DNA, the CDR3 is TGTGCCTGGAATCGGGCAGCAGACACTGAAGCTTTCTTT.

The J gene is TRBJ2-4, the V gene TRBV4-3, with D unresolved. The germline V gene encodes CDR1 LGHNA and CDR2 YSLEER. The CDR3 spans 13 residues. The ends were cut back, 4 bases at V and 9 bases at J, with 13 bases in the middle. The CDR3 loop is CASSPRLETIQYF. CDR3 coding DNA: TGCGCCAGCAGCCCTAGGCTCGAGACCATTCAGTACTTC.

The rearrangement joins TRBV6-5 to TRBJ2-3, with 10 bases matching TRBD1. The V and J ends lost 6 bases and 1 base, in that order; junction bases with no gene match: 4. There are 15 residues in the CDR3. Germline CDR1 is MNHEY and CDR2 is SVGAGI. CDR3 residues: CASRYGQGGTDTQYF. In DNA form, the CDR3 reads TGTGCCAGCAGATATGGACAGGGGGGCACAGATACGCAGTATTTT.

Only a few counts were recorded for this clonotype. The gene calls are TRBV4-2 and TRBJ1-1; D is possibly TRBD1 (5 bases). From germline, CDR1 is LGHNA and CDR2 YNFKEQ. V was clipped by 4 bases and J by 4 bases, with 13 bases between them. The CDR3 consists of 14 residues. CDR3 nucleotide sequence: TGTGCCAGCAGCCGCGACGGGGGTATCACTGAAGCTTTCTTT. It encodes CASSRDGGITEAFF.

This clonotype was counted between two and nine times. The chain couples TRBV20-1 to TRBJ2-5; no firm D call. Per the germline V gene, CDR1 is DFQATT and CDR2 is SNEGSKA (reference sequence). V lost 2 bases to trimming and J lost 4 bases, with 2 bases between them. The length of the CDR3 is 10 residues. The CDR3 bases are TGCAGTGCTAGACCAGAGACCCAGTACTTC. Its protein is CSARPETQYF.

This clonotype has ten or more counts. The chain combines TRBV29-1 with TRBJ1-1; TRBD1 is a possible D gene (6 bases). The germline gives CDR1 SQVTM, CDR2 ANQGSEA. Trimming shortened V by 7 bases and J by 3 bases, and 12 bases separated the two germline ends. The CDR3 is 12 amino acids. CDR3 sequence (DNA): TGCAGCGGCTCCAGGGGTTACACTGAAGCTTTCTTT. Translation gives CSGSRGYTEAFF.

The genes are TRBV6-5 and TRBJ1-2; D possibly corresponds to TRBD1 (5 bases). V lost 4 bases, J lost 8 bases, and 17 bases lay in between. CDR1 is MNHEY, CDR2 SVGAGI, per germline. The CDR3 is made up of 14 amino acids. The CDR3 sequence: CASSSPRGVWGYTF. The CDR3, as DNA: TGTGCCAGCAGTTCCCCCAGAGGGGTCTGGGGCTACACCTTC.

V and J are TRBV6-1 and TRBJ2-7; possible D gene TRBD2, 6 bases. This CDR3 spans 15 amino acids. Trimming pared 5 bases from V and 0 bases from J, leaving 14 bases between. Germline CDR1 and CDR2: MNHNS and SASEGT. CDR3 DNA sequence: TGTGCCAGCAGTAGAAGTGGGAGGAACTCCTACGAGCAGTACTTC. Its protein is CASSRSGRNSYEQYF.

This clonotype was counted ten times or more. CDR3: CASSQSPQVIETQYF. The CDR3 region has the DNA TGTGCCAGCAGCCAATCCCCCCAGGTGATCGAGACCCAGTACTTC. The V call is TRBV3-1, the J call TRBJ2-5, with D unclear. This CDR3 region has 15 residues. Trimming took off 2 bases at V and 5 bases at J, with 15 bases between the two ends. CDR1 is LGHDT, CDR2 YNNKEL, per germline (reference sequence).

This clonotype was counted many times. CDR3 loop: CASSFSETQYF. DNA for the CDR3: TGTGCCAGCAGCTTTTCAGAGACCCAGTACTTC. The chain carries TRBV7-2 and TRBJ2-5; D uncertain. The V gene lost 3 bases and the J gene lost 4 bases, with 3 bases spanning the gap. The CDR3 totals 11 residues. Germline V gene data show CDR1 as SGHTA and CDR2 as FQGNSA.

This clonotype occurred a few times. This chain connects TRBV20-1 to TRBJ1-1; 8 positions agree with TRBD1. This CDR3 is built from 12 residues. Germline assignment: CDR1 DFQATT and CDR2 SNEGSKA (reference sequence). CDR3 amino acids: CRSDRVNTEAFF. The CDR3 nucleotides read TGCAGGTCGGACAGGGTTAACACTGAAGCTTTCTTT.

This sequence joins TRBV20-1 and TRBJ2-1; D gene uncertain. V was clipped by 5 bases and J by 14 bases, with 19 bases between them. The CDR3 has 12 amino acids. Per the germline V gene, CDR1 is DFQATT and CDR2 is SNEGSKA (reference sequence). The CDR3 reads CSALGPSTSKFF. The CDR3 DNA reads TGCAGTGCTCTAGGTCCCTCGACGAGCAAGTTCTTC.